This T cell receptor beta chain was identified during a study of blood T cell repertoires in COVID-19 (dated by TCRdb to 2018 to 2021). As for the study more broadly: The collaborator samples originated in the United States, Italy and Spain and spanned the acute and convalescent phases of COVID-19. Nearly every sample came with metadata listing a de-identified subject ID, COVID-19 status, age in years and sex. HLA class I and class II types, where available, came from metadata supplied by the sample provider rather than from assay-based typing. The repertoires were released in a freely available public database intended as a resource for research on the immune response to SARS-CoV-2. Deeply sampled blood TCRbeta repertoires from subjects exposed to, actively infected with, or recovered from COVID-19 were included in the dataset. The prospective study material was composed of cDNA or gDNA derived from T cells, B-cell-depleted T cells, or PBMCs. Samples were obtained from the ongoing ImmuneRACE study (first 160 participants) and from 950 to 1,500 subjects provided by 6 global collaborators.

TCRbeta CDR3 regions were amplified from genomic DNA by means of the immunoSEQ Assay, a bias-controlled multiplex PCR. On the authors' methods: The number of nucleated cells in each sample was estimated from the amplification of reference gene primers within the assay. To quantify the absolute abundance of each unique TCRbeta CDR3 rearrangement, sequence reads were collapsed and filtered. For each sample, productive Simpson clonality was calculated by taking the square root of Simpson's diversity index across productive rearrangements. TCRdb mirrors the immuneACCESS table, restricted to in-frame sequences. Some clones are absent from its copies; in checked studies, under half trace to an unresolved V gene, and the reason for the others is unknown. The V and J calls and the clone size are those of that table, but D and trimming were determined from the DNA. The sample contains tens of thousands of clones, over 90% of them found a single time. Over 0.85% of the sample is in the top ten clones.

The CDR3 runs 13 residues from the cysteine to the phenylalanine. CDR3 DNA only is kept here, 39 bases in frame from base 1. Taken from the germline V gene, the CDR1 and CDR2 loops are ENHRY and SYGVKD. At the junction V is shortened by 3 bases and J by 4 bases, with 9 bases in between. The collaborating institutions used their own protocols to collect whole blood in K2EDTA tubes. Collaborator samples were shipped for TCRbeta analysis as frozen whole blood, isolated PBMCs, or DNA extracted from either sample type. In regard to this clone: Its recognized antigen is unknown. No much larger clonotype is one base removed from it; base qualities were not supplied.

General conclusions and limits of the study: How much clinical and demographic metadata was included differed by source and by participant, and the metadata was provided uncurated.

The receptor was isolated from a male donor with active COVID-19. Sequenced: peripheral blood. The V and J segments used are TRBV10-3 and TRBJ1-1, with TRBD1 as a weak D call on 6 bases. The CDR3 region reads CAISEQGRTEAFF. The nucleotides read TGTGCCATCAGTGAACAGGGACGCACTGAAGCTTTCTTT.